Described below is a single TCR beta chain sequence and its context. Its cognate antigen is unknown. The data were obtained in a study of T cell responses to AZD1222 COVID-19 vaccine. Study outcomes and limitations: Reportedly, nearly half the spike-specific TCRs target unmutated variant regions. Possibly, clonal diversity was underestimated; donors were largely white British and included more females. Distributed over spike, vaccine-associated CD4 TCRs predominated at 160-218 and 743-854.

Method: immunoSEQ multiplex PCR; TCRdb's copy keeps in-frame clones and lacks some. This table has some 120,000 clones, around 87% appearing once. This CDR3 contains 12 residues. Germline V gives CDR1 SGHAT, CDR2 FQDESV (reference sequence). V dropped 1 base and J dropped 6 bases, with 6 bases sitting between them. The starting material was peripheral blood, obtained on day 0 of AZD1222 vaccination. The chain joins TRBV11-1 to TRBJ1-1; unclear D gene. This TCR was sampled from an adult in good health. CDR3 sequence: CASSLGKPEAFF. The CDR3 DNA is TGTGCCAGCAGCTTAGGGAAGCCTGAAGCTTTCTTT.